These 22 T cell receptor beta chains originate from one sample sequenced in a study of blood T cell repertoires in COVID-19. The method was immunoSEQ multiplex PCR; TCRdb's version includes in-frame clones alone and lacks a portion of them. The sample has hundreds of thousands of clones, less than 90% seen once; the top ten hold 20%. The sample was peripheral blood. The receptors originated from a man in his thirties or forties with active or convalescent COVID-19.

The chain is built from TRBV24-1 and TRBJ2-1; 7 bases fit TRBD1. There are 14 residues in the CDR3. Trimming at V came to 6 bases and at J to 10 bases, leaving 11 bases not matched to a gene. Germline lookup yields CDR1 KGHDR and CDR2 SFDVKD. CDR3 DNA sequence: TGTGCCACCAGTCCTCCTACAGGGGTACGAGAGCAGTTCTTC. Protein: CATSPPTGVREQFF.

The rearrangement joins TRBV6-2 or TRBV6-3 to TRBJ2-3; TRBD2 matches at 10 bases. This CDR3 has 17 amino acids. V gave up 5 bases and J gave up 2 bases; unmatched junction bases: 10. Germline V gene sequence: CDR1 MNHEY, CDR2 SVGEGT. The CDR3 DNA sequence: TGTGCCAGCAGTACCGTAGTAGCGGGGGGCCCCACAGATACGCAGTATTTT. This encodes CASSTVVAGGPTDTQYF.

This chain uses TRBV14 with TRBJ2-5, with a tentative D call TRBD1 (5 bases). The CDR3 runs to 16 residues. V lost 1 base and J lost 5, with 17 bases in between. Germline CDR1 is SGHDN and CDR2 is FVKESK. The CDR3 protein is CASSQGAGWSGETQYF. Written as DNA, the CDR3 is TGTGCCAGCAGCCAAGGGGCAGGGTGGTCTGGGGAGACCCAGTACTTC.

The gene calls are TRBV5-1 and TRBJ1-5; D gene unclear. The CDR3 spans 15 residues. Trimming cost V 7 bases and J 0 bases, with 14 bases left between them. Germline V gives CDR1 SGHRS, CDR2 YFSETQ. As DNA, the CDR3 is TGCGCCAGCCTGAGGGCAGCCCCTAGCAATCAGCCCCAGCATTTT. Its translation is CASLRAAPSNQPQHF.

The genes are TRBV4-3 and TRBJ1-2, with 10 bases aligning to TRBD1. The V gene's germline CDR1 is LGHNA and CDR2 YSLEER. Losses at the gene ends were 4 bases for V and 6 bases for J; bases not matched to a gene: 14. CDR3 size: 17 residues. CDR3 nucleotide sequence: TGCGCCAGCAGCCCACGACAGGGGGCCGGCAGGGGTGATGGCTACACCTTC. It codes for CASSPRQGAGRGDGYTF.

The chain links TRBV10-3 to TRBJ2-2; D not resolved. CDR3 length: 13 residues. The germline V and J ends were trimmed by 3 bases and 9 bases, with 11 bases remaining between them. CDR1 is ENHRY, CDR2 SYGVKD, per germline. The CDR3 coding sequence is TGTGCCATCAGTGACACCTCGAGCCGGGAGCTGTTTTTT. This translates into CAISDTSSRELFF.

There are a few counts of this clone. This rearrangement joins TRBV4-2 to TRBJ1-4; the match to TRBD1 covers 7 bases. The CDR3 contains 16 residues. Per the germline V gene, CDR1 is LGHNA and CDR2 is YNFKEQ. V lost 0 bases to trimming and J lost 3 bases; unmatched junction nucleotides: 4. This CDR3 reads CASSQEGDRANEKLFF. CDR3 nucleotides: TGTGCCAGCAGCCAAGAAGGGGACAGAGCTAATGAAAAACTGTTTTTT.

V and J are TRBV30 and TRBJ2-1; 9 bases map to TRBD2. Trimming at V came to 0 bases and at J to 8 bases, leaving 11 bases not matched to a gene. The length of the CDR3 is 16 residues. The germline gives CDR1 GTSNPN, CDR2 SVGIG (reference sequence). In DNA form, the CDR3 reads TGTGCCTGGAGTGTACTGCGCGGGAGGGCGAGCGATGAGCAGTTCTTC. Protein: CAWSVLRGRASDEQFF.

On this clone itself: Sequence at one end of the junction differs from germline and may be a read error. The V gene is TRBV10-3, the J gene TRBJ2-7, with 9 positions matching TRBD1. The CDR3 is 12 amino acids. Germline V gene lookup returns CDR1 ENHRY and CDR2 SYGVKD. CDR3 nucleotides: TGTGCCATCAGTACGGAGGGACAGGGAGATCACTTC. Its translation: CAISTEGQGDHF.

This clone was seen a few times. The DNA for the CDR3 is TGTGCCACCGGGACAGGAGAAAATCAGCCCCAGCATTTT. Amino acids: CATGTGENQPQHF. This chain links TRBV7-2 with TRBJ1-5; 8 positions agree with TRBD1. J was trimmed by 4 bases and V by 10 bases; bases with no gene match: 6. This CDR3 is built from 13 residues. The germline CDR1 and CDR2 sequences are SGHTA and FQGNSA. Full variable domain (outside the CDR3, taken from reference TRBV7-2 and TRBJ1-5): GAGVSQSPSNKVTEKGKDVELRCDPISGHTALYWYRQSLGQGLEFLIYFQGNSAPDKSGLPSDRFSAERTGGSVSTLTIQRTQQEDSAVYLCATGTGENQPQHFGDGTRLSIL.

The gene calls are TRBV9 and TRBJ2-7; tentative D call: TRBD1 (6 bases). Looked up from germline, CDR1 is SGDLS and CDR2 is YYNGEE. The ends were cut back, 3 bases at V and 6 bases at J, with 10 bases in the middle. CDR3 length: 12 residues. In DNA form, the CDR3 reads TGTGCCAGCAGCGCGACAGGCCTCGAGCAGTACTTC. It translates to CASSATGLEQYF.

The chain combines TRBV27 with TRBJ2-7; 9 bases fit TRBD1. The germline V gene encodes CDR1 MNHEY and CDR2 SMNVEV (reference sequence). The trim removed 4 bases at V and 3 bases at J, leaving 7 bases unmatched. This CDR3 comprises 15 residues. The CDR3 protein is CASSSDRGPRYEQYF. The DNA for the CDR3 is TGTGCCAGCAGTTCGGACAGGGGCCCCCGCTACGAGCAGTACTTC.

This chain connects TRBV28 to TRBJ1-3; D remains unclear. Between the trimmed V and J ends, which lost 4 bases and 4 bases, there was a span of 11 bases. The CDR3 runs to 14 residues. Germline CDR1 is MDHEN and CDR2 is SYDVKM. The CDR3 sequence: CASSSPHSGNTIYF. The CDR3 nucleotides read TGTGCCAGCAGTTCCCCCCATTCCGGAAACACCATATATTTT.

The chain couples TRBV5-4 to TRBJ1-1, with 9 bases that match TRBD1. The CDR3 extends over 16 amino acids. Germline CDR1 and CDR2: SGHNT and YYREEE (reference sequence). V lost 2 bases to trimming and J lost 3 bases; unmatched junction nucleotides: 8. CDR3 in DNA: TGTGCCAGCAGCTTCAACAGGGGGCAAATGGACACTGAAGCTTTCTTT. Its translation: CASSFNRGQMDTEAFF.

The chain links TRBV7-2 to TRBJ2-3, with 10 bases that match TRBD2. The CDR3 length is 15 residues. Germline CDR1 reads SGHTA; CDR2 reads FQGNSA. J gave up 11 bases and V 5 bases, and 13 bases lay outside the gene matches. The CDR3 protein is CASSPSLAGALWQYF. The CDR3 nucleotides are TGTGCCAGCAGCCCCAGCCTAGCGGGGGCCCTCTGGCAGTATTTT.

This rearrangement joins TRBV5-1 to TRBJ2-1; possibly TRBD2 for D (5 bases). CDR3 length: 15 residues. CDR1 and CDR2 from the germline V gene are SGHRS and YFSETQ. V was shortened by 4 bases and J by 4 bases, with 15 bases between the two germline ends. The CDR3 is CASSRGWQTYNEQFF. The CDR3 region has the DNA TGCGCCAGCAGCCGGGGTTGGCAGACTTACAATGAGCAGTTCTTC.

As DNA, the CDR3 is TGTGCCAGCAGCTTACAGGGAATATCAGAGACCCAGTACTTC. Amino acids: CASSLQGISETQYF. The J gene is TRBJ2-5, the V gene TRBV7-9, with a weak D call TRBD1 (5 bases). CDR3 size: 14 residues. V lost 2 bases, J lost 4 bases, and 11 bases lay in between. CDR1 is SEHNR and CDR2 is FQNEAQ in the germline V gene (reference sequence).

CDR3 in amino acids: CSAPGGTEAFF. DNA of the CDR3: TGCAGTGCCCCGGGAGGCACTGAAGCTTTCTTT. The V gene is TRBV20-1, the J gene TRBJ1-1; no reliable D call. Trimming removed 6 bases from V and 4 bases from J, with 9 bases in between. The CDR3 spans 11 residues. Germline V gives CDR1 DFQATT, CDR2 SNEGSKA (reference sequence).

The chain employs TRBV28 and TRBJ2-5; TRBD1 matches 7 bases. The CDR3 runs to 14 residues. Trimming cost V 4 bases and J 1 base; bases outside gene matches: 3. Germline CDR1 MDHEN, CDR2 SYDVKM. The CDR3 reads CASSSGQVQETQYF. The CDR3 bases are TGTGCCAGCAGTTCCGGACAGGTCCAAGAGACCCAGTACTTC. The entire variable domain, with the rest obtained from reference TRBV28 and TRBJ2-5, is as follows: DVKVTQSSRYLVKRTGEKVFLECVQDMDHENMFWYRQDPGLGLRLIYFSYDVKMKEKGDIPEGYSVSREKKERFSLILESASTNQTSMYLCASSSGQVQETQYFGPGTRLLVL.

The chain uses TRBV28 and TRBJ1-5; D may be TRBD1 (5 bases). The length of the CDR3 is 16 residues. The germline CDR1 and CDR2 sequences are MDHEN and SYDVKM. V lost 1 base to trimming and J lost 0 bases, with 10 bases between them. The chain's CDR3 is CASSLLAGPSNQPQHF. The CDR3 bases are TGTGCCAGCAGTTTATTGGCAGGGCCTAGCAATCAGCCCCAGCATTTT.

The chain uses TRBV5-1 and TRBJ2-1; perhaps TRBD1 as D (6 bases). Trimming left V 5 bases short and J 14 bases short, with 20 bases between. In germline, CDR1 is SGHRS, CDR2 YFSETQ. This CDR3 has 13 amino acids. The CDR3 loop reads CASRELQQGFEFF. For the CDR3, the DNA is TGCGCCAGCAGGGAACTCCAACAGGGATTTGAGTTCTTC.

The chain couples TRBV5-6 to TRBJ2-3; 12 positions match TRBD1. Germline trimming cut 5 bases from V and 7 bases from J; bases unmatched to any gene: 11. Germline values: CDR1 SGHDT, CDR2 YYEEEE. The CDR3 loop spans 16 amino acids. The CDR3 region has the DNA TGTGCCAGCAGTTATCCCGGGACAGGGGGCGCTTATACGCAGTATTTT. Translation gives CASSYPGTGGAYTQYF.